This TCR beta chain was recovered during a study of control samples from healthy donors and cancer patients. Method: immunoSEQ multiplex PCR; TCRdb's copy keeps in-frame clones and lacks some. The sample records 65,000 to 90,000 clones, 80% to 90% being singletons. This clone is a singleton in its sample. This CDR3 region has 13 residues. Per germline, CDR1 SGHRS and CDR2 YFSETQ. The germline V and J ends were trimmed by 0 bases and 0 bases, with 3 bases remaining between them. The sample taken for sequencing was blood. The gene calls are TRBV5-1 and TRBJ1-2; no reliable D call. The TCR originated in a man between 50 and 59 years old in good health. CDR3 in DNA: TGCGCCAGCAGCTTGGGGGCTAACTATGGCTACACCTTC. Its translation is CASSLGANYGYTF.